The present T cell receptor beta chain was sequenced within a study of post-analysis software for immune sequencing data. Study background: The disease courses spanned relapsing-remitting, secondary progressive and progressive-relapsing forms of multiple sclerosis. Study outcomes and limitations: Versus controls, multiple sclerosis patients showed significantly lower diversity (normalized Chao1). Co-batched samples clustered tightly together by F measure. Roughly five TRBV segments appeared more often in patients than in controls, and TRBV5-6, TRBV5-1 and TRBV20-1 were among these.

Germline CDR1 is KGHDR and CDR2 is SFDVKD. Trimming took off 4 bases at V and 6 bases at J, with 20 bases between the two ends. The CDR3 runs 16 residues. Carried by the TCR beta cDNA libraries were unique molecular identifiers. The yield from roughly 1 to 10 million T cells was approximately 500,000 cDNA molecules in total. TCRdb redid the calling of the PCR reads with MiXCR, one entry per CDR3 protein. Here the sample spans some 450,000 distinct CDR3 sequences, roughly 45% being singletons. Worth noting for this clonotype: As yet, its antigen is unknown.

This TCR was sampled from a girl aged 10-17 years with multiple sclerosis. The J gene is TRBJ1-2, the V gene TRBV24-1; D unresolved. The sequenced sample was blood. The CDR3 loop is CATSDIPSLAPHGYTF. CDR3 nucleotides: TGTGCCACCAGTGACATACCCTCCCTTGCGCCCCATGGCTACACCTTC.